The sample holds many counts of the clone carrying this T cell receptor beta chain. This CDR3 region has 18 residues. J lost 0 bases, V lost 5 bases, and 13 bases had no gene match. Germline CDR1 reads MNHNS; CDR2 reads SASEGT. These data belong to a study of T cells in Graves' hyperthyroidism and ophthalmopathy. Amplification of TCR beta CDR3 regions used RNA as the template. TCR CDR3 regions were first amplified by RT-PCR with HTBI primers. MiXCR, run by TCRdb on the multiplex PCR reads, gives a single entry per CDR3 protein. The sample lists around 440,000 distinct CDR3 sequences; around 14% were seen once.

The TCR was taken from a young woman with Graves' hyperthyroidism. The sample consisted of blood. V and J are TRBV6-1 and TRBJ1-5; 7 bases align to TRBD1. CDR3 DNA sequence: TGTGCCAGCAGTTTTAACTTCCCGGGACAGATTAGCAATCAGCCCCAGCATTTT. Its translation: CASSFNFPGQISNQPQHF.